A single sample gave rise to the 10 T cell receptor beta chains below, sequenced in a study of blood T cell repertoires in COVID-19. Produced via immunoSEQ multiplex PCR; TCRdb's table is partial and in-frame only. The data contain roughly 28,000 clones, approximately 90% of them singletons. The sequenced sample was peripheral blood. The receptors stem from a human donor in a cohort sampled during active COVID-19.

The V call is TRBV27, the J call TRBJ2-5; TRBD2 matches at 15 bases. The CDR3 runs to 18 residues. Germline CDR1 MNHEY, CDR2 SMNVEV (reference sequence). V lost 2 bases, J lost 5 bases, and 9 bases stayed unmatched. CDR3 loop: CASSLSLGGLAGGETQYF. DNA for the CDR3: TGTGCCAGCAGTTTAAGTTTAGGGGGACTAGCGGGAGGTGAGACCCAGTACTTC.

The chain carries TRBV7-9 and TRBJ2-1; 10 bases agree with TRBD2. V dropped 8 bases and J dropped 1; count of bases not matched to a gene: 14. CDR1 is SEHNR, CDR2 FQNEAQ, per germline (reference sequence). This CDR3 is built from 18 residues. The CDR3 coding sequence is TGTGCCAGCGGGCCTGGAGCGGGGGGGCTAAGTTCCTACAATGAGCAGTTCTTC. It is translated as CASGPGAGGLSSYNEQFF.

This chain links TRBV4-2 with TRBJ2-2; D perhaps matches TRBD2 (7 bases). V gave up 3 bases and J gave up 1 base, with 24 bases separating them. There are 20 residues in the CDR3. Germline V gene lookup returns CDR1 LGHNA and CDR2 YNFKEQ. The CDR3 DNA is TGTGCCAGCAGCCAGGTGAGGGGGGGGGCCCCAGACCAGAACACCGGGGAGCTGTTTTTT. Encoded protein: CASSQVRGGAPDQNTGELFF.

V usage is TRBV6-5 and J usage is TRBJ2-3; 8 bases fit TRBD1. Germline lookup yields CDR1 MNHEY and CDR2 SVGAGI. V dropped 2 bases and J dropped 5; count of bases not matched to a gene: 0. The CDR3 is 13 amino acids. CDR3 sequence reads: CASSYGQGDTQYF. The CDR3 region has the DNA TGTGCCAGCAGTTACGGACAGGGAGATACGCAGTATTTT.

The chain is built from TRBV5-1 and TRBJ2-2; D may be TRBD2 (6 bases). The CDR3 sequence is 14 residues long. CDR1 is SGHRS and CDR2 is YFSETQ in the germline V gene. V lost 10 bases and J 8 bases, leaving 21 bases between the germline ends. CDR3 protein: CASWTPGGSGELFF. CDR3 bases: TGCGCCTCCTGGACCCCCGGGGGATCAGGGGAGCTGTTTTTT.

The chain carries TRBV28 and TRBJ2-7, with unresolved D. The CDR3 contains 14 residues. The V and J ends lost 4 bases and 0 bases respectively, with 10 bases between them. Germline V gene sequence: CDR1 MDHEN, CDR2 SYDVKM. The CDR3 DNA follows: TGTGCCAGCAGTTACACGGGTACCTCCTACGAGCAGTACTTC. This encodes CASSYTGTSYEQYF.

The CDR3 loop is CASSSQGQGLETQYF. The CDR3 DNA reads as TGTGCCAGCAGTTCCCAGGGACAGGGCCTGGAGACCCAGTACTTC. The rearrangement uses TRBV28 and TRBJ2-5; 9 nucleotides match TRBD1. V lost 4 bases, J lost 5 bases, and 8 bases stayed unmatched. Germline assignment: CDR1 MDHEN and CDR2 SYDVKM. The CDR3 is 15 amino acids.

The chain links TRBV30 to TRBJ2-7; 7 bases match TRBD1. Trimming took 2 bases from V and 6 from J; bases not matched to a gene: 1. Germline CDR1 and CDR2: GTSNPN and SVGIG (reference sequence). The CDR3 loop spans 11 amino acids. CDR3: CAWSPGGEQYF. DNA for the CDR3: TGTGCCTGGAGTCCAGGGGGCGAGCAGTACTTC.

CDR3 sequence: CASRPATGFPDTQYF. The CDR3 coding sequence is TGTGCCAGCAGGCCGGCGACTGGATTCCCAGATACGCAGTATTTT. The V call is TRBV5-4, the J call TRBJ2-3; D gene ambiguous. The CDR3 has 15 amino acids. Germline loops: CDR1 SGHNT, CDR2 YYREEE (reference sequence). Trimming took off 5 bases at V and 4 bases at J, with 17 bases between the two ends.

The chain uses TRBV7-3 and TRBJ2-3, with TRBD2 matching 10 bases. CDR3 length: 15 amino acids. Germline V gene sequence: CDR1 SGHTA, CDR2 FQGTGA. Unmatched junction bases numbered 4, after V lost 6 bases and J lost 1 base. The CDR3 loop is CASSSGTSGTDTQYF. Here the CDR3 DNA reads TGTGCCAGCAGTTCCGGGACTAGCGGCACAGATACGCAGTATTTT.